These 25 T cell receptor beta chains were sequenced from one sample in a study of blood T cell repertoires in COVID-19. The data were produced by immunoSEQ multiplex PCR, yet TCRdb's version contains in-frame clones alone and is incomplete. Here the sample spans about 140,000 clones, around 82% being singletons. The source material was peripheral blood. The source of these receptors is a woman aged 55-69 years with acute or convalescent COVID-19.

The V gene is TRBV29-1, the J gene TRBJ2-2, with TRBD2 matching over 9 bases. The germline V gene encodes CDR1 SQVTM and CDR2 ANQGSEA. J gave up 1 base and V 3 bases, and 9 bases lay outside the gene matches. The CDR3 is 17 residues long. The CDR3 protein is CSVDSWASGENTGELFF. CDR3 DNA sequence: TGCAGCGTTGATAGTTGGGCTAGCGGGGAGAACACCGGGGAGCTGTTTTTT.

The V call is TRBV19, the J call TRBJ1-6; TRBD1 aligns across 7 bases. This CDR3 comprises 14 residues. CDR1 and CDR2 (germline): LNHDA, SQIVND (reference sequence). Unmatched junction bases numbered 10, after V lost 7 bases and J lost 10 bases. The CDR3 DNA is TGTGCCAGTACCGTGTCAGGGGGTGTATCACCCCTCCACTTT. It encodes CASTVSGGVSPLHF.

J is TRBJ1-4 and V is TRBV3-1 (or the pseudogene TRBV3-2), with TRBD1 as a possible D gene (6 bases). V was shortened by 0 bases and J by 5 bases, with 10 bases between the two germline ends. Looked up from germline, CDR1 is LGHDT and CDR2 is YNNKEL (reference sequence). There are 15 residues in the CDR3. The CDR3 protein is CASSQDHRVNEKLFF. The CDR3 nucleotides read TGTGCCAGCAGCCAAGATCACAGGGTCAATGAAAAACTGTTTTTT.

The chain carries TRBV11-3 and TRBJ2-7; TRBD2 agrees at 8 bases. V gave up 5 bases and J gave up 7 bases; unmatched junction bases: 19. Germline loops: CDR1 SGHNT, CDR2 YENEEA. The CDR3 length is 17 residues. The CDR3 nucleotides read TGTGCCAGCAGCCCCCCAAGGAGGCTAGCGGGTTTTCGGGAGCAGTACTTC. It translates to CASSPPRRLAGFREQYF.

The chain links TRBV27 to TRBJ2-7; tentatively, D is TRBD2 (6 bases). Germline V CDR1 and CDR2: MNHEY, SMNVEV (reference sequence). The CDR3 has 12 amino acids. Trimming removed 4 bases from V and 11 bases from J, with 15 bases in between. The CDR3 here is CASSSATSGEYF. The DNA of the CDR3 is TGTGCCAGCAGTTCGGCGACTAGTGGGGAGTACTTC.

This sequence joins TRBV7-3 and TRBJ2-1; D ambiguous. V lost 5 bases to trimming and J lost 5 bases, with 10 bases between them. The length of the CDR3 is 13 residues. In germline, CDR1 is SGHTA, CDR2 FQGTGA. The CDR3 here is CASSPGNNNEQFF. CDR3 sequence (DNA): TGTGCCAGCAGCCCAGGAAATAACAATGAGCAGTTCTTC.

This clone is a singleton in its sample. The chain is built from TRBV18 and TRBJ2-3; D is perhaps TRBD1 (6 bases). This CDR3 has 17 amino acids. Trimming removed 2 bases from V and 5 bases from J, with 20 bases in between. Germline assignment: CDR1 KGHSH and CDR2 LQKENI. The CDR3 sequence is CASSPSTPGHQLDTQYF. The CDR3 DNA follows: TGTGCCAGCTCACCATCGACACCGGGACATCAGTTAGATACGCAGTATTTT.

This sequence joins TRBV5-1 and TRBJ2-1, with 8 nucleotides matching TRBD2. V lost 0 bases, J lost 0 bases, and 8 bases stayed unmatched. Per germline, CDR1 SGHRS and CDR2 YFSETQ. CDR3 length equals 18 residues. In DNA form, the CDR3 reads TGCGCCAGCAGCTTGGGACTAGCGCCCCTAAGCTCCTACAATGAGCAGTTCTTC. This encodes CASSLGLAPLSSYNEQFF.

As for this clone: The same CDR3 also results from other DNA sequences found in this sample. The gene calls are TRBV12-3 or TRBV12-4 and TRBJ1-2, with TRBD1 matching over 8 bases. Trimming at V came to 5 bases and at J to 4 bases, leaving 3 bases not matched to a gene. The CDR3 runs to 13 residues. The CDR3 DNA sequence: TGTGCCAGCAGTAGCGACAGGGGCTATGGCTACACCTTC. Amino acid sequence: CASSSDRGYGYTF.

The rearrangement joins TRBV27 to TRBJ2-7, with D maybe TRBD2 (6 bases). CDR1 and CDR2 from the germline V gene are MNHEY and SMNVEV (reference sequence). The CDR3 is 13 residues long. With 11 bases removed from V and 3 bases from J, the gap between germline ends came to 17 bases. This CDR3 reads CAWFLGGNYEQYF. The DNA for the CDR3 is TGTGCCTGGTTCCTTGGGGGGAACTACGAGCAGTACTTC.

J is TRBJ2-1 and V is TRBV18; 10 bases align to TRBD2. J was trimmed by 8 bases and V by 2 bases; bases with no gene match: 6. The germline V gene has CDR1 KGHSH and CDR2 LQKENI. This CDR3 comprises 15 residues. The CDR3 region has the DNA TGTGCCAGCTCACCAGCTAGCGGGAGTATTGATGAGCAGTTCTTC. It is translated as CASSPASGSIDEQFF.

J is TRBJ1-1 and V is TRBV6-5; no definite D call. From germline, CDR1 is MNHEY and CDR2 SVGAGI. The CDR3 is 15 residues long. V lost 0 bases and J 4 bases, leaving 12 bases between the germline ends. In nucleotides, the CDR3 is TGTGCCAGCAGTTACTCCGGCGGTTTGGGCACTGAAGCTTTCTTT. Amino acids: CASSYSGGLGTEAFF.

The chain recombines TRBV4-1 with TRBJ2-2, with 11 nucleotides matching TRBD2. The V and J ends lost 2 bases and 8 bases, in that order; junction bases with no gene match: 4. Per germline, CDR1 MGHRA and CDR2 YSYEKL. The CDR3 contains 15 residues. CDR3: CASSQLAGGKGELFF. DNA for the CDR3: TGCGCCAGCAGCCAACTAGCGGGGGGCAAGGGGGAGCTGTTTTTT.

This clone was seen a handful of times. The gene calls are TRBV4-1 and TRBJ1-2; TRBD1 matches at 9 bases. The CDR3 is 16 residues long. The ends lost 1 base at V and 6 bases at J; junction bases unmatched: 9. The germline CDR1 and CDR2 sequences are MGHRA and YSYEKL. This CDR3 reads CASSQGRDRARDGYTF. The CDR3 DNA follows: TGCGCCAGCAGCCAAGGTCGGGACAGGGCAAGGGATGGCTACACCTTC.

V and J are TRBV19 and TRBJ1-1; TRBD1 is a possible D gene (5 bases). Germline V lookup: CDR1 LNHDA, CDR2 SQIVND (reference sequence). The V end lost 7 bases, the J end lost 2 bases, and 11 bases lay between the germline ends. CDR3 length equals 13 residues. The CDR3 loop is CASKGLGNTEAFF. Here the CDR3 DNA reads TGTGCCAGTAAGGGGTTGGGAAACACTGAAGCTTTCTTT.

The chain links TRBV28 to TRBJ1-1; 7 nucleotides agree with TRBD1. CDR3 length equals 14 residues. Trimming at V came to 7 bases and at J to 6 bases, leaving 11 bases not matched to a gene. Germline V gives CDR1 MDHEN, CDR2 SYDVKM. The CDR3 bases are TGTGCCAGCATAAAGACAGGGAGAGTCGCTGAAGCTTTCTTT. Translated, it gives CASIKTGRVAEAFF. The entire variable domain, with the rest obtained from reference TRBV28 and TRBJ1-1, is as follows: DVKVTQSSRYLVKRTGEKVFLECVQDMDHENMFWYRQDPGLGLRLIYFSYDVKMKEKGDIPEGYSVSREKKERFSLILESASTNQTSMYLCASIKTGRVAEAFFGQGTRLTVV.

CDR3 residues: CASSKGQDYGYTF. The DNA for the CDR3 is TGTGCCAGCTCTAAAGGACAGGACTATGGCTACACCTTC. The chain employs TRBV18 and TRBJ1-2; 7 bases map to TRBD1. The length of the CDR3 is 13 residues. The V segment lost 6 bases and the J segment 3 bases; nucleotides outside the gene matches: 4. Germline V gene lookup returns CDR1 KGHSH and CDR2 LQKENI. The full variable domain, its missing parts supplied by reference TRBV18 and TRBJ1-2, is NAGVMQNPRHLVRRRGQEARLRCSPMKGHSHVYWYRQLPEEGLKFMVYLQKENIIDESGMPKERFSAEFPKEGPSILRIQQVVRGDSAAYFCASSKGQDYGYTFGSGTRLTVV.

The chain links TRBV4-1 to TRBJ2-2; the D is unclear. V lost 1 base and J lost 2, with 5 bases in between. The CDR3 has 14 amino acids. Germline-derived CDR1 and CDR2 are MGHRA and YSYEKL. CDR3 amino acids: CASSQALNTGELFF. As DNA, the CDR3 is TGCGCCAGCAGCCAAGCCCTCAACACCGGGGAGCTGTTTTTT.

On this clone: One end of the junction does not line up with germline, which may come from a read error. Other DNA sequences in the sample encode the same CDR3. The CDR3 coding sequence is TGCGCCAGTAGCCAATCGGGCTACGAGCAGTACTTC. This gives the protein CASSQSGYEQYF. This chain links TRBV4-3 with TRBJ2-7; D ambiguous. The CDR3 sequence is 12 residues long. In germline, CDR1 is LGHNA, CDR2 YSLEER.

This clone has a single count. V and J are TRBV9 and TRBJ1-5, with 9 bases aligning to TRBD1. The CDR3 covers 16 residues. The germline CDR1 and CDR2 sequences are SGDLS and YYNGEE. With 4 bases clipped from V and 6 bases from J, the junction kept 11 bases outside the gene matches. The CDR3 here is CASSPGDRAWGQPQHF. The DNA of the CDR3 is TGTGCCAGCAGCCCCGGGGACAGGGCTTGGGGTCAGCCCCAGCATTTT. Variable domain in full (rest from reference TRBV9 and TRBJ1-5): DSGVTQTPKHLITATGQRVTLRCSPRSGDLSVYWYQQSLDQGLQFLIQYYNGEERAKGNILERFSAQQFPDLHSELNLSSLELGDSALYFCASSPGDRAWGQPQHFGDGTRLSIL.

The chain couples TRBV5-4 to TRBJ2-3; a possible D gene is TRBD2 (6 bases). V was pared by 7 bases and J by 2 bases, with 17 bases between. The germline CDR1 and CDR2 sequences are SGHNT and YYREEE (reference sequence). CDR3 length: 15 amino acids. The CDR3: CASSRRDSLTDTQYF. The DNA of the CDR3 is TGTGCCAGCTCCCGAAGGGACTCCCTCACAGATACGCAGTATTTT. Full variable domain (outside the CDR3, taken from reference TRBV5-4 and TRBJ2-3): ETGVTQSPTHLIKTRGQQVTLRCSSQSGHNTVSWYQQALGQGPQFIFQYYREEENGRGNFPPRFSGLQFPNYSSELNVNALELDDSALYLCASSRRDSLTDTQYFGPGTRLTVL.

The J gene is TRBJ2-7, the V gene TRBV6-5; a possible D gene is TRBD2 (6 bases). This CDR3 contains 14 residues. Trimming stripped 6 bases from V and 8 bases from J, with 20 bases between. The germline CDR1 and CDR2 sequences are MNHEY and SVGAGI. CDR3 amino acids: CASRKDGGGPKQYF. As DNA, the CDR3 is TGTGCCAGCAGGAAGGATGGAGGAGGGCCCAAGCAGTACTTC.

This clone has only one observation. Here the CDR3 reads CASGSRWDEQFF. CDR3 DNA: TGTGCCAGCGGAAGCAGGTGGGATGAGCAGTTCTTC. This sequence joins TRBV2 and TRBJ2-1; the D is unclear. The CDR3 length is 12 residues. V was pared by 8 bases and J by 8 bases, with 13 bases between. From germline, CDR1 is SNHLY and CDR2 FYNNEI.

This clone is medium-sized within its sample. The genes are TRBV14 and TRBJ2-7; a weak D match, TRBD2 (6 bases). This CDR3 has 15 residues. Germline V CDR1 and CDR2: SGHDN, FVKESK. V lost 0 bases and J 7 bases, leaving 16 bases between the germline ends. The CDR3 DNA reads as TGTGCCAGCAGCCAAGATTACAGCAGCGCGGGGGAGCAGTACTTC. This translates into CASSQDYSSAGEQYF.

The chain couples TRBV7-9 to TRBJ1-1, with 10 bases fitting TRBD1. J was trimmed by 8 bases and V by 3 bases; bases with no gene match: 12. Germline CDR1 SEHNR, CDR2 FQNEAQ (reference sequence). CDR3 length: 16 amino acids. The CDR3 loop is CASSFVFRDRGSEAFF. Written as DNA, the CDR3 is TGTGCCAGCAGCTTCGTATTCCGGGACAGGGGATCCGAAGCTTTCTTT.